The sequence of this T cell receptor beta chain was determined in a study of blood T cell repertoires in COVID-19. Study-level information: Samples came from the United States, Italy and Spain, spanning acute and convalescent COVID-19. The analysed material was cDNA or gDNA that came from T cells, B-cell-depleted T cells, or PBMCs.

CDR1 is SGDLS and CDR2 is YYNGEE in the germline V gene. The CDR3 is made up of 13 amino acids. Trimming left V 3 bases short and J 3 bases short, with 10 bases between. Under the authors' procedure: Scientists estimated how many nucleated cells there were by amplifying reference gene primers. The data were produced by immunoSEQ multiplex PCR, yet TCRdb's version contains in-frame clones alone and is incomplete. The D gene and trimming were derived from the DNA, and the V and J assignments and clone size from that table. The top ten hold approximately 35% of the sample, which has around 67,000 clones, 84% seen once.

The sequencing sample was made of peripheral blood. The chain has TRBV9 and TRBJ2-7; D is uncertain. The sequence derives from a man between 70 and 80 years old with acute or convalescent COVID-19. The CDR3 loop is CASSAESHYEQYF. Written as DNA, the CDR3 is TGTGCCAGCAGCGCGGAGAGTCACTACGAGCAGTACTTC.